This TCR beta chain came from a study of human T cells and chemical hapten exposure. Study in general: Patients having alopecia areata, totalis or universalis were mostly female. TCR yields differed between samples (mainly from small differences in pooled library volume). Whole-study results and caveats: Controls had significantly fewer large CDR3 similarity clusters than were formed by expanded TCRs.

In germline, CDR1 is DFQATT, CDR2 SNEGSKA (reference sequence). This CDR3 has 14 amino acids. On this clonotype itself: Its specificity is not known. The junction shows a germline mismatch at one end, possibly a read error.

Noted time point: pre-sensitization, week 0. Treatment given: therapeutic diphenylcyclopropenone sensitization with weekly scalp DPC. Under the authors' procedure: A per-sample median of about 94,000 TCRs was observed, with counts ranging from about 20,000 to 690,600. TCRdb analysed the RACE reads with MiXCR anew, one entry per CDR3 protein. TCRdb, not the original authors, processed these V and J calls. The sample lists about 350,000 distinct CDR3 sequences; roughly 6% were seen once. Here the sequenced sample was whole blood, taken in connection with sensitization to the hapten diphenylcyclopropenone (DPC). The sequence was obtained from a woman aged 18-30 years with alopecia areata. Some clones in this sample may be carry-over from other donors' samples. V and J are TRBV20-1 and TRBJ1-3, with D uncertain. The CDR3 loop is CSARDLLGIGVLNF. CDR3 DNA: TGCAGTGCTAGAGATCTATTGGGGATTGGGGTTCTGAATTTT.